The 30 T cell receptor beta chains presented below share a single source sample, sequenced in a study of liver allograft versus peripheral blood T cells. Study-wide context: Repertoires of T cell receptors in transplanted livers were compared with recipients' peripheral blood repertoires.

TCRdb itself ran the reads through MiXCR, one entry per CDR3 protein. Of fewer than 10,000 distinct CDR3 sequences listed, approximately 18% were seen once; the top ten hold 4.4%. All receptors derive from a human patient who had a liver transplant. Among the T cells, some may be from the graft donor.

By sample fraction, this clonotype is medium-sized. V is TRBV18 and J is TRBJ1-3, with D possibly being TRBD1 (5 bases). The CDR3 spans 13 residues. Germline V gene sequence: CDR1 KGHSH, CDR2 LQKENI. The V end was cut by 3 bases, the J end by 6 bases, with 9 bases between. The CDR3 nucleotides read TGTGCCAGCTCACCGACAGAATCAAACACCATATATTTT. It specifies CASSPTESNTIYF. The full variable domain, with the rest looked up from reference TRBV18 and TRBJ1-3, is NAGVMQNPRHLVRRRGQEARLRCSPMKGHSHVYWYRQLPEEGLKFMVYLQKENIIDESGMPKERFSAEFPKEGPSILRIQQVVRGDSAAYFCASSPTESNTIYFGEGSWLTVV.

By sample share, this clonotype is medium-sized (0.01 to 0.1%). The V and J genes are TRBV19 and TRBJ2-1; 7 bases are shared with TRBD1. Trimming removed 4 bases from V and 5 bases from J; junction bases left unmatched: 8. CDR1 and CDR2 from the germline V gene are LNHDA and SQIVND (reference sequence). This CDR3 region has 15 residues. The CDR3 protein is CASSRPGQNDNEQFF. CDR3 sequence (DNA): TGTGCCAGTAGTAGACCGGGACAGAATGACAATGAGCAGTTCTTC.

This clonotype is categorized as medium-sized. This sequence joins TRBV6-6 and TRBJ1-4; D is uncertain. The CDR3 runs 15 residues. The V and J ends lost 5 bases and 0 bases respectively, with 10 bases between them. Germline values: CDR1 MNHNY, CDR2 SVGAGI (reference sequence). The DNA of the CDR3 is TGTGCCAGCAGTCCCGGGGATGCAACTAATGAAAAACTGTTTTTT. This encodes CASSPGDATNEKLFF.

This clonotype came up many times. The chain's CDR3 is CASSPSGTGAGNTIYF. The CDR3 coding sequence is TGTGCCAGCTCACCCTCCGGGACAGGGGCTGGAAACACCATATATTTT. The chain employs TRBV18 and TRBJ1-3; TRBD1 matches at 10 bases. The V gene's germline CDR1 is KGHSH and CDR2 LQKENI. This CDR3 is built from 16 residues. Trimming took 3 bases from V and 2 from J; bases not matched to a gene: 4.

This clonotype was seen more than once but under ten times. This rearrangement joins TRBV14 to TRBJ2-1, with 7 bases fitting TRBD1. CDR1 and CDR2 from the germline V gene are SGHDN and FVKESK. The CDR3 contains 17 residues. With 4 bases clipped from V and 3 bases from J, the junction kept 12 bases outside the gene matches. As DNA, the CDR3 is TGTGCCAGCAGCCGCATGACCGGGACAGCACTCTACAATGAGCAGTTCTTC. Residues: CASSRMTGTALYNEQFF. The full variable domain, its missing parts supplied by reference TRBV14 and TRBJ2-1, is EAGVTQFPSHSVIEKGQTVTLRCDPISGHDNLYWYRRVMGKEIKFLLHFVKESKQDESGMPNNRFLAERTGGTYSTLKVQPAELEDSGVYFCASSRMTGTALYNEQFFGPGTRLTVL.

This chain connects TRBV20-1 to TRBJ2-7; D gene unclear. CDR1 is DFQATT, CDR2 SNEGSKA, per germline (reference sequence). V lost 3 bases, J lost 3 bases, and 9 bases lay in between. This CDR3 comprises 12 residues. The DNA for the CDR3 is TGCAGTGCTAGTTCGAGCAGCTACGAGCAGTACTTC. Translating gives CSASSSSYEQYF.

In its sample, this clonotype ranks as medium-sized (0.01 to 0.1%). The chain employs TRBV19 and TRBJ2-7; D may be TRBD1 (5 bases). This CDR3 region has 13 residues. V was cut by 3 bases and J by 5 bases, with 11 bases left in between. CDR1 and CDR2 (germline): LNHDA, SQIVND (reference sequence). Here the CDR3 DNA reads TGTGCCAGTAGTATTAGGGGTTTGAACGAGCAGTACTTC. Translating gives CASSIRGLNEQYF.

In its sample, this clonotype is medium-sized. This chain connects TRBV6-6 to TRBJ1-4; tentative D call: TRBD1 (5 bases). This CDR3 spans 17 amino acids. CDR1 is MNHNY, CDR2 SVGAGI, per germline (reference sequence). Trimming took off 5 bases at V and 3 bases at J, with 19 bases between the two ends. CDR3 amino acids: CASSLKGSLAANEKLFF. The CDR3 DNA is TGTGCCAGCAGTCTTAAGGGGTCCCTGGCAGCTAATGAAAAACTGTTTTTT.

This clonotype was seen at least ten times. The J gene is TRBJ2-1, the V gene TRBV24-1; a weak D match, TRBD2 (6 bases). Per the germline V gene, CDR1 is KGHDR and CDR2 is SFDVKD. Trimming took 4 bases from V and 2 from J, leaving 11 bases between them. The CDR3 is made up of 15 amino acids. CDR3 nucleotide sequence: TGTGCCACCAGTGAAGGAGGGTACGCCTACAATGAGCAGTTCTTC. Protein: CATSEGGYAYNEQFF.

The chain carries TRBV19 and TRBJ2-2; no reliable D call. CDR3 size: 14 residues. Germline assignment: CDR1 LNHDA and CDR2 SQIVND (reference sequence). Between the trimmed V and J ends, which lost 7 bases and 10 bases, there was a span of 19 bases. CDR3 protein: CASNMGWAVAELFF. CDR3 DNA: TGTGCCAGTAATATGGGGTGGGCAGTCGCGGAGCTGTTTTTT.

The chain combines TRBV28 with TRBJ2-7, with D possibly being TRBD1 or TRBD2 (5 bases each). Germline values: CDR1 MDHEN, CDR2 SYDVKM. The CDR3 extends over 14 amino acids. V was pared by 5 bases and J by 2 bases, with 13 bases between. The CDR3 loop reads CASSAGTPPYEQYF. DNA of the CDR3: TGTGCCAGCAGTGCCGGGACCCCTCCCTACGAGCAGTACTTC.

By share, this clonotype ranks as medium-sized. The chain couples TRBV19 to TRBJ1-2; D is perhaps TRBD1 (5 bases). V was clipped by 6 bases and J by 8 bases, with 16 bases between them. The germline gives CDR1 LNHDA, CDR2 SQIVND (reference sequence). The CDR3 extends over 13 amino acids. The CDR3 sequence: CASRWPWGYGYTF. The DNA for the CDR3 is TGTGCCAGTAGATGGCCATGGGGGTACGGCTACACCTTC. Combining the CDR3 with reference TRBV19 and TRBJ1-2 gives the whole variable domain DGGITQSPKYLFRKEGQNVTLSCEQNLNHDAMYWYRQDPGQGLRLIYYSQIVNDFQKGDIAEGYSVSREKKESFPLTVTSAQKNPTAFYLCASRWPWGYGYTFGSGTRLTVV.

By sample share, this clonotype is medium-sized (0.01 to 0.1%). The chain couples TRBV19 to TRBJ1-1; D may be TRBD1 (6 bases). The CDR3 covers 13 residues. Germline-derived CDR1 and CDR2 are LNHDA and SQIVND (reference sequence). Trimming stripped 5 bases from V and 2 bases from J, with 9 bases between. CDR3 in DNA: TGTGCCAGTAGTGGGACAATCAACACTGAAGCTTTCTTT. Its translation is CASSGTINTEAFF.

This clonotype is judged medium-sized. The chain uses TRBV28 and TRBJ2-7, with TRBD2 identical over 7 bases. This CDR3 spans 15 amino acids. CDR1 is MDHEN and CDR2 is SYDVKM in the germline V gene. Trimming cost V 6 bases and J 1 base; bases outside gene matches: 9. The CDR3, as DNA: TGTGCCAGCAGCTATTCTAGCGGTCCTTCCTACGAGCAGTACTTC. Protein: CASSYSSGPSYEQYF.

This chain joins TRBV12-3 or TRBV12-4 and TRBJ2-7, with 11 bases identical to TRBD2. This CDR3 comprises 15 residues. The trim removed 6 bases at V and 5 bases at J, leaving 9 bases unmatched. CDR3 protein: CASRLSSGRNDEQYF. In nucleotides, the CDR3 is TGTGCCAGCAGACTATCTAGCGGGAGGAACGACGAGCAGTACTTC.

This clonotype is medium-sized (0.01 to 0.1%) by share. The chain carries TRBV28 and TRBJ2-1, with 8 positions matching TRBD1. This CDR3 has 13 amino acids. Unmatched junction bases numbered 6, after V lost 8 bases and J lost 6 bases. The germline V gene has CDR1 MDHEN and CDR2 SYDVKM. DNA for the CDR3: TGTGCCAGCTTCCCCGGGACAGGCAATGAGCAGTTCTTC. This gives the protein CASFPGTGNEQFF.

J is TRBJ1-5 and V is TRBV28, with TRBD1 identical over 8 bases. The germline V gene encodes CDR1 MDHEN and CDR2 SYDVKM. V gave up 3 bases and J gave up 3 bases; unmatched junction bases: 7. The CDR3 totals 16 residues. This CDR3 is CASSFLTGENNQPQHF. The DNA of the CDR3 is TGTGCCAGCAGTTTCCTGACAGGGGAGAACAATCAGCCCCAGCATTTT. The variable domain in full, completed from reference TRBV28 and TRBJ1-5, reads DVKVTQSSRYLVKRTGEKVFLECVQDMDHENMFWYRQDPGLGLRLIYFSYDVKMKEKGDIPEGYSVSREKKERFSLILESASTNQTSMYLCASSFLTGENNQPQHFGDGTRLSIL.

This clonotype was seen a few times. DNA for the CDR3: TGTGCCAGCAGTTTAATAGAGGAATATGGCTACACCTTC. Its translation: CASSLIEEYGYTF. The chain carries TRBV12-3 or TRBV12-4 and TRBJ1-2; D is uncertain. Trimming shortened V by 2 bases and J by 5 bases, and 9 bases separated the two germline ends. The CDR3 consists of 13 residues.

This clonotype was recorded a few times. V gene TRBV30 combines with J gene TRBJ2-7, with TRBD1 matching over 9 bases. The J segment lost 6 bases and the V segment lost 5 bases, leaving 8 bases of the junction unmatched. CDR1 and CDR2 from the germline V gene are GTSNPN and SVGIG (reference sequence). The CDR3 is made up of 13 amino acids. The CDR3: CAWEDTGGREQYF. In DNA form, the CDR3 reads TGTGCCTGGGAGGATACAGGGGGCCGCGAGCAGTACTTC.

The CDR3 DNA follows: TGTGCCAGCAGCCTACTTTTTGCAACTAATGAAAAACTGTTTTTT. Translation gives CASSLLFATNEKLFF. The chain combines TRBV7-3 with TRBJ1-4; unclear D gene. The CDR3 covers 15 residues. CDR1 is SGHTA, CDR2 FQGTGA, per germline. V was trimmed by 5 bases and J by 0 bases, leaving 10 bases between them.

By share, this clonotype ranks as medium-sized. The rearrangement links TRBV27 to TRBJ1-2; TRBD1 might be the D (5 bases). CDR3 length: 13 residues. Germline CDR1 MNHEY, CDR2 SMNVEV (reference sequence). The V and J ends lost 5 bases and 8 bases respectively, with 15 bases between them. CDR3 coding DNA: TGTGCCAGCAGTCAAGAAGGGACCTACGGCTACACCTTC. Encoded protein: CASSQEGTYGYTF.

This clonotype came up many times. The rearrangement links TRBV7-2 to TRBJ2-5; D call uncertain. V dropped 1 base and J dropped 5 bases, with 5 bases sitting between them. Germline V gene lookup returns CDR1 SGHTA and CDR2 FQGNSA. The CDR3 consists of 12 residues. The CDR3 loop is CASSLVRETQYF. The CDR3 region has the DNA TGTGCCAGCAGCTTAGTCCGGGAGACCCAGTACTTC.

This clonotype was counted only a few times. The gene calls are TRBV5-6 and TRBJ2-3; maybe TRBD2 (5 bases). The CDR3 totals 16 residues. V lost 5 bases and J lost 0, with 16 bases in between. Germline CDR1 reads SGHDT; CDR2 reads YYEEEE. In DNA form, the CDR3 reads TGTGCCAGCAGATCCTTGGGAGCGGCTAGCACAGATACGCAGTATTTT. Its protein product is CASRSLGAASTDTQYF. The whole variable domain, filled in from reference TRBV5-6 and TRBJ2-3, reads DAGVTQSPTHLIKTRGQQVTLRCSPKSGHDTVSWYQQALGQGPQFIFQYYEEEERQRGNFPDRFSGHQFPNYSSELNVNALLLGDSALYLCASRSLGAASTDTQYFGPGTRLTVL.

This clonotype was seen only a few times. The chain uses TRBV20-1 and TRBJ2-7, with TRBD1 matching over 11 bases. Germline lookup yields CDR1 DFQATT and CDR2 SNEGSKA (reference sequence). The CDR3 extends over 15 amino acids. Trimming took 1 base from V and 2 from J; bases not matched to a gene: 4. In nucleotides, the CDR3 is TGCAGTGCTAGAGGTCCGGGACAGGGGGCCTACGAGCAGTACTTC. Translation: CSARGPGQGAYEQYF.

At least ten counts were recorded for this clonotype. The chain uses TRBV15 and TRBJ2-7; D not resolved. This CDR3 region has 11 residues. CDR1 is LNHNV, CDR2 YYDKDF, per germline (reference sequence). Trimming removed 3 bases at V and 5 bases at J, with 5 bases between. CDR3 amino acids: CATSRGDEQYF. For the CDR3, the DNA is TGTGCCACCAGCAGGGGCGACGAGCAGTACTTC. The variable domain in full, completed from reference TRBV15 and TRBJ2-7, reads DAMVIQNPRYQVTQFGKPVTLSCSQTLNHNVMYWYQQKSSQAPKLLFHYYDKDFNNEADTPDNFQSRRPNTSFCFLDIRSPGLGDTAMYLCATSRGDEQYFGPGTRLTVT.

The J gene is TRBJ2-7, the V gene TRBV20-1; 7 nucleotides agree with TRBD1. The V gene's germline CDR1 is DFQATT and CDR2 SNEGSKA (reference sequence). CDR3 length: 13 residues. Trimming removed 8 bases from V and 0 bases from J; junction bases left unmatched: 7. The CDR3 loop is CSSDDRDSYEQYF. CDR3 DNA: TGCAGTTCAGATGACAGGGACTCCTACGAGCAGTACTTC.

The table lists this clonotype with many counts. The DNA for the CDR3 is TGTGCCAGCAGCTCTTTCGGAACTAATTCACCCCTCCACTTT. Amino acid sequence: CASSSFGTNSPLHF. This chain links TRBV7-3 with TRBJ1-6; D not resolved. Germline CDR1 SGHTA, CDR2 FQGTGA. V was pared by 4 bases and J by 6 bases, with 10 bases between. The CDR3 sequence is 14 residues long.

This clonotype showed up many times. J is TRBJ1-2 and V is TRBV28; 8 bases line up with TRBD1. Germline V gene sequence: CDR1 MDHEN, CDR2 SYDVKM. V shed 5 bases, J shed 4 bases, and the junction held 15 bases outside the gene matches. CDR3 size: 17 residues. In DNA form, the CDR3 reads TGTGCCAGCAGTCAAATTCAGGGGGCAGGGGAGTTCTATGGCTACACCTTC. Amino acids: CASSQIQGAGEFYGYTF.

This clonotype has more than one count but fewer than ten. The V call is TRBV6-5, the J call TRBJ2-7; D gene ambiguous. CDR1 and CDR2 from the germline V gene are MNHEY and SVGAGI. The CDR3 runs to 15 residues. V dropped 3 bases and J dropped 0 bases, with 12 bases sitting between them. This CDR3 is CASSYNQMSSYEQYF. The CDR3 nucleotides read TGTGCCAGCAGTTATAACCAGATGAGCTCCTACGAGCAGTACTTC.

The sample holds many counts of this clonotype. The chain couples TRBV19 to TRBJ1-2; D is uncertain. Deletions cut 3 bases from V and 6 bases from J, with 23 bases between. The CDR3 covers 17 residues. Germline CDR1 reads LNHDA; CDR2 reads SQIVND (reference sequence). CDR3 DNA sequence: TGTGCCAGTAGTATTGAGACGGCCCATGGCCCGAGCCATGGCTACACCTTC. This codes for CASSIETAHGPSHGYTF.